The clone carrying this T cell receptor (beta chain) was detected a few times. Antigen unknown. The entry originates in a study of post-analysis software for immune sequencing data. The study, taken as a whole, reports: Clustering by F measure revealed strong co-clustering among samples prepared together in one batch. The normalized Chao1 diversity of multiple sclerosis patients was significantly lower than that of controls.

Carried by the TCR beta cDNA libraries were unique molecular identifiers. A few hundred thousand cDNA molecules came from about 1 to 10 million T cells. MiXCR, applied by TCRdb to the PCR reads, yields one record per CDR3 protein. The sample consists of about 540,000 distinct CDR3 sequences, 34% of them appearing once. This TCR was sampled from a girl younger than 18 with multiple sclerosis. Input material: blood.

DNA for the CDR3: TGCGCCAGCAGCTTGGATCCAGGTTTGGAGACCCAGTACTTC. The encoded protein is CASSLDPGLETQYF. The chain links TRBV5-1 to TRBJ2-5; D ambiguous. Germline values: CDR1 SGHRS, CDR2 YFSETQ. The CDR3 is 14 residues long. V was shortened by 0 bases and J by 5 bases, with 11 bases between the two germline ends.